The rows below give T cell receptor beta chains drawn from one sample of a study of metastatic and nonmetastatic thyroid tumors. MiXCR was used by TCRdb to re-call the PCR reads. In the table there are approximately 13,000 clones, approximately 32% of which are singletons. Specimen: tumor tissue. The origin of the receptors is a female donor with papillary thyroid cancer or a benign thyroid nodule (not recorded which). Some clones in this sample may be carry-over from other donors' samples. Both conserved end residues are part of each CDR3. Each record gives: CDR3 DNA, CDR3 protein, D gene, V gene, J gene, clone size, CDR3 length. A D gene is named only where the DNA matches it firmly. Expanded clones get a size class; other rows say once, few or many, or leave the size out.

CDR3nt: TGTGCCAGCAGCTCAGGACCACGGGAGCAGTACTTC
CDR3aa: CASSSGPREQYF
d_gene: -
v_gene: TRBV5-5
j_gene: TRBJ2-7
abundance: many
len: 12

CDR3nt: TGTGCCAGCACGGGACAGGGGCCCTTGAACACTGAAGCTTTCTTT
CDR3aa: CASTGQGPLNTEAFF
d_gene: TRBD1
v_gene: TRBV11-2
j_gene: TRBJ1-1
abundance: -
len: 15

CDR3nt: TGTGCCAGCAGTCAGGGTGGGGCGGGGGCCTACAATGAGCAGTTCTTC
CDR3aa: CASSQGGAGAYNEQFF
d_gene: TRBD2
v_gene: TRBV28
j_gene: TRBJ2-1
abundance: few
len: 16

CDR3nt: TGTGCCACCAGTGATCTAGCGGGAGACACCGGGGAGCTGTTTTTT
CDR3aa: CATSDLAGDTGELFF
d_gene: TRBD2
v_gene: TRBV24-1
j_gene: TRBJ2-2
abundance: -
len: 15

CDR3nt: TGTGCCAGCAGGGGACTAGCGGGGCTGGCGTCCCAGTACTTC
CDR3aa: CASRGLAGLASQYF
d_gene: TRBD2
v_gene: TRBV3-1
j_gene: TRBJ2-5
abundance: many
len: 14

CDR3nt: TGTGCCAGCAGAGTTTTGGCAGGGGGCTCTGGAAACACCATATATTTT
CDR3aa: CASRVLAGGSGNTIYF
d_gene: TRBD1
v_gene: TRBV28
j_gene: TRBJ1-3
abundance: few
len: 16

CDR3nt: TGCGCCAGCACCAGGGACAGATTGAACACTGAAGCTTTCTTT
CDR3aa: CASTRDRLNTEAFF
d_gene: TRBD1
v_gene: TRBV5-1
j_gene: TRBJ1-1
abundance: many
len: 14

CDR3nt: TGTGCCAGCAGTGAATTTAGCGGGAGTTTCGACAATGAGCAGTTCTTC
CDR3aa: CASSEFSGSFDNEQFF
d_gene: TRBD2
v_gene: TRBV11-1
j_gene: TRBJ2-1
abundance: -
len: 16

CDR3nt: TGTGCCAGCAGCGTAGCGGGGAGCAAAGGGGAGACCCAGTACTTC
CDR3aa: CASSVAGSKGETQYF
d_gene: -
v_gene: TRBV9
j_gene: TRBJ2-5
abundance: few
len: 15

CDR3nt: TGCGCCAGCAGCTTGGGGATGAACACTGAAGCTTTCTTT
CDR3aa: CASSLGMNTEAFF
d_gene: -
v_gene: TRBV5-1
j_gene: TRBJ1-1
abundance: many
len: 13

CDR3nt: TGTGCCAGCAGCCCTACGGGACTAGCGGAATCAAATTTCAACACCGGGGAGCTGTTTTTT
CDR3aa: CASSPTGLAESNFNTGELFF
d_gene: TRBD2
v_gene: TRBV7-6
j_gene: TRBJ2-2
abundance: large
len: 20

CDR3nt: TGTGCCAGCAGTTATCGGGGAGGGACGTACAATGAGCAGTTCTTC
CDR3aa: CASSYRGGTYNEQFF
d_gene: TRBD2
v_gene: TRBV6-5
j_gene: TRBJ2-1
abundance: -
len: 15

CDR3nt: TGTGCCAGTAGTATAACGGGACTAGCGCAGAATGAGCAGTTCTTC
CDR3aa: CASSITGLAQNEQFF
d_gene: TRBD2
v_gene: TRBV19
j_gene: TRBJ2-1
abundance: few
len: 15

CDR3nt: TGTGCCAGCAGCCAAAGGAGCGGGGGGTCCGATACGCAGTATTTT
CDR3aa: CASSQRSGGSDTQYF
d_gene: TRBD2
v_gene: TRBV6-4
j_gene: TRBJ2-3
abundance: few
len: 15

CDR3nt: TGTGCCAGCAGCGTAGGCCCTAGCGGGTTATACAATGAGCAGTTCTTC
CDR3aa: CASSVGPSGLYNEQFF
d_gene: TRBD2
v_gene: TRBV9
j_gene: TRBJ2-1
abundance: many
len: 16

CDR3nt: TGTGCCAGCAGCGTCGGGACAGATCCTAGCTATGGCTACACCTTC
CDR3aa: CASSVGTDPSYGYTF
d_gene: TRBD1
v_gene: TRBV9
j_gene: TRBJ1-2
abundance: many
len: 15

CDR3nt: TGCGCCAGCAGCTTGGCCCTGGGAACCTACGAGCAGTACTTC
CDR3aa: CASSLALGTYEQYF
d_gene: -
v_gene: TRBV5-1
j_gene: TRBJ2-7
abundance: -
len: 14

CDR3nt: TGTGCCAGCAGCTTGAGCAGAGGTGAAAAACTGTTTTTT
CDR3aa: CASSLSRGEKLFF
d_gene: -
v_gene: TRBV5-4
j_gene: TRBJ1-4
abundance: -
len: 13

CDR3nt: TGTGCCAGCTTTAGCGGGAGAGGGCGCACAGATACGCAGTATTTT
CDR3aa: CASFSGRGRTDTQYF
d_gene: TRBD2
v_gene: TRBV2
j_gene: TRBJ2-3
abundance: many
len: 15

CDR3nt: TGTGCCAGCAGTGAAGTTTCTAGCAATGAGCAGTTCTTC
CDR3aa: CASSEVSSNEQFF
d_gene: -
v_gene: TRBV2
j_gene: TRBJ2-1
abundance: -
len: 13

CDR3nt: TGCAGTGCAGAACAGGGGATCATGAATTCACCCCTCCACTTT
CDR3aa: CSAEQGIMNSPLHF
d_gene: TRBD1
v_gene: TRBV20-1
j_gene: TRBJ1-6
abundance: -
len: 14

CDR3nt: TGTGCCAGCAGCTTAAGGGCAGACGCCTACAATGAGCAGTTCTTC
CDR3aa: CASSLRADAYNEQFF
d_gene: -
v_gene: TRBV7-3
j_gene: TRBJ2-1
abundance: medium-sized
len: 15

CDR3nt: TGTGCCAGCAGCCTCAGTGTGACAGGGGCCCGGTTGAACACTGAAGCTTTCTTT
CDR3aa: CASSLSVTGARLNTEAFF
d_gene: TRBD1
v_gene: TRBV5-6
j_gene: TRBJ1-1
abundance: many
len: 18

CDR3nt: TGTGCCAGCAGCGGGACTAGCGCAGATGCGCACTATTTT
CDR3aa: CASSGTSADAHYF
d_gene: TRBD2
v_gene: TRBV3-1
j_gene: TRBJ2-3
abundance: once
len: 13

CDR3nt: TGTGCCAGCACTTGGCACGACCGATGTAATTCACCCCTCCACTTT
CDR3aa: CASTWHDRCNSPLHF
d_gene: -
v_gene: TRBV28
j_gene: TRBJ1-6
abundance: few
len: 15

CDR3nt: TGCGCCAGCAGTGACATTAGCGGGGCTAGCACAGATACGCAGTATTTT
CDR3aa: CASSDISGASTDTQYF
d_gene: TRBD2
v_gene: TRBV10-1
j_gene: TRBJ2-3
abundance: -
len: 16

CDR3nt: TGTGCCAGTACGCGGGGGGAGAACACTGAAGCTTTCTTT
CDR3aa: CASTRGENTEAFF
d_gene: -
v_gene: TRBV19
j_gene: TRBJ1-1
abundance: medium-sized
len: 13

CDR3nt: TGTGCCAGCAGCTTAGGACAGGGGTTTGGCTACACCTTC
CDR3aa: CASSLGQGFGYTF
d_gene: TRBD1
v_gene: TRBV11-3
j_gene: TRBJ1-2
abundance: medium-sized
len: 13

CDR3nt: TGTGCCAGCAGCTTAGTGGGAGCGGGAGAATACAATGAGCAGTTCTTC
CDR3aa: CASSLVGAGEYNEQFF
d_gene: TRBD2
v_gene: TRBV11-2
j_gene: TRBJ2-1
abundance: -
len: 16

CDR3nt: TGTGCCATCAGCGCCGGACAGGGGGTCGGCTACACCTTC
CDR3aa: CAISAGQGVGYTF
d_gene: TRBD1
v_gene: TRBV7-9
j_gene: TRBJ1-2
abundance: -
len: 13

CDR3nt: TGTGCCAGCAGCCCCGGCCCAGAAGCCTCGAACACTGAAGCTTTCTTT
CDR3aa: CASSPGPEASNTEAFF
d_gene: -
v_gene: TRBV7-6
j_gene: TRBJ1-1
abundance: -
len: 16

CDR3nt: TGCAGTGCTAGAGATGCGGGGGGCACTCAGCCCCAGCATTTT
CDR3aa: CSARDAGGTQPQHF
d_gene: -
v_gene: TRBV20-1
j_gene: TRBJ1-5
abundance: few
len: 14